The entry below gives a single TCR beta chain sequence along with its context. This entry belongs to a study of Ad26.COV2.S vaccination and SARS-CoV-2 variants. Treatment reported: around 19 received Ad26.COV2.S at low or high dose, single or two shots; about 5 received placebo; per-sample allocation not given. The samples date from day 63 after the first vaccine or placebo injection. Here immunoSEQ multiplex PCR was the method, and the copy in TCRdb shows in-frame clones only, minus some. The sample yields about 350,000 clones, around nine tenths seen once. This CDR3 contains 16 residues. The germline CDR1 and CDR2 sequences are LGHDT and YNNKEL (reference sequence). Losses at the gene ends were 0 bases for V and 0 bases for J; bases not matched to a gene: 0.

The rearrangement uses TRBV3-1 (or the pseudogene TRBV3-2) and TRBJ1-2; 11 bases are a match to TRBD1. This specimen was peripheral blood, taken in a trial of Ad26.COV2.S vaccine versus placebo. This receptor was obtained from a person aged 18 to 59 who received the Ad26.COV2.S COVID-19 vaccine or a placebo. CDR3 region: CASSQEDRGPNYGYTF. CDR3 DNA sequence: TGTGCCAGCAGCCAAGAGGACAGGGGGCCTAACTATGGCTACACCTTC.